Listed below are T cell receptor beta chains from one sample, sequenced in a study of cytomegalovirus exposure and HLA in healthy donors. Method: immunoSEQ multiplex PCR; TCRdb's copy keeps in-frame clones and lacks some. Of under 350,000 clones listed, around 86% are singletons. The specimen was PBMCs. The receptor set was obtained from a woman between 18 and 29 years old in good health and CMV-seronegative. The CDR3 runs from the conserved cysteine through the conserved F or W. A D gene is named only where the DNA matches it firmly. Some rows mark clone size as missing; the rest say once, few, many or name a class of expanded clone.

-	-	TRBJ2-1	TRBV9	CASSPGYNEQFF	TGTGCCAGCAGCCCAGGGTACAATGAGCAGTTCTTC
-	-	TRBJ1-1	TRBV2	CASSAQVGYTEAFF	TGTGCCAGCAGTGCCCAGGTTGGATATACTGAAGCTTTCTTT
-	-	TRBJ1-2	TRBV6-4	CASSDSARGAYYGYTF	TGTGCCAGCAGTGACTCGGCCCGGGGTGCATACTATGGCTACACCTTC
TRBD1	-	TRBJ1-2	TRBV28	CASRSQGAPAGYTF	TGTGCCAGCAGATCACAGGGGGCGCCAGCTGGCTACACCTTC
-	-	TRBJ1-2	TRBV7-9	CASSLEAGYGYTF	TGTGCCAGCAGCTTAGAGGCAGGGTATGGCTACACCTTC
TRBD1	-	TRBJ2-7	TRBV27	CASSTRTGPYEQYF	TGTGCCAGCAGTACCAGGACAGGACCTTACGAGCAGTACTTC
TRBD1	-	TRBJ2-7	TRBV11-3	CASSGDRADSYEQYF	TGTGCCAGCAGCGGGGACAGGGCAGACTCCTACGAGCAGTACTTC
TRBD1	-	TRBJ1-1	TRBV27	CASSYRGDTEAFF	TGTGCCAGCAGTTACAGGGGGGACACTGAAGCTTTCTTT
-	-	TRBJ1-1	TRBV6-4	CASSDPERGTEAFF	TGTGCCAGCAGTGACCCAGAGAGAGGCACTGAAGCTTTCTTT
-	-	TRBJ2-2	TRBV5-4	CASTKNTGELFF	TGTGCCAGCACCAAAAACACCGGGGAGCTGTTTTTT
-	few	TRBJ1-2	TRBV7-2	CASSTDANYGYTF	TGTGCCAGCAGCACAGACGCTAACTATGGCTACACCTTC
TRBD2	once	TRBJ2-7	TRBV5-5	CASKVSGGTYEQYF	TGTGCCAGCAAAGTCAGCGGGGGGACCTACGAGCAGTACTTC
TRBD1	-	TRBJ2-1	TRBV6-1	CASSESPTGSLTLYNEQFF	TGTGCCAGCAGTGAATCCCCGACAGGGAGTTTGACCTTATACAATGAGCAGTTCTTC
-	-	TRBJ2-6	TRBV18	CASSPSQTGANVLTF	TGTGCCAGCTCACCAAGTCAGACTGGGGCCAACGTCCTGACTTTC
TRBD1	few	TRBJ2-5	TRBV29-1	CSVRTGGMETQYF	TGCAGCGTGCGGACAGGGGGCATGGAGACCCAGTACTTC
-	-	TRBJ2-2	TRBV4-3	CASTSHGANTGELFF	TGCGCCAGCACCTCGCACGGAGCGAACACCGGGGAGCTGTTTTTT
-	-	TRBJ2-5	TRBV4-3	CASSQRLVEYQETQYF	TGCGCCAGCAGCCAAAGACTCGTAGAGTACCAAGAGACCCAGTACTTC
-	-	TRBJ2-1	TRBV7-2	CASSTRLGRNEQFF	TGTGCCAGCAGCACCCGCCTGGGGCGTAATGAGCAGTTCTTC
-	-	TRBJ2-2	TRBV9	CASSGRGTGELFF	TGTGCCAGCAGCGGAAGAGGCACCGGGGAGCTGTTTTTT
-	-	TRBJ1-4	TRBV30	CAWNKPYNEKLFF	TGTGCCTGGAATAAGCCCTATAATGAAAAACTGTTTTTT
-	-	TRBJ2-3	TRBV5-1	CASSRGGSDTQYF	TGCGCCAGCAGCAGAGGGGGATCAGATACGCAGTATTTT
-	-	TRBJ2-6	TRBV7-9	CASSLLSSSGANVLTF	TGTGCCAGCAGCTTATTGTCTTCCTCTGGGGCCAACGTCCTGACTTTC
-	-	TRBJ1-5	TRBV7-2	CASSWDIDQPQHF	TGTGCCAGCAGCTGGGACATAGATCAGCCCCAGCATTTT
TRBD1	-	TRBJ1-5	TRBV27	CASSLSTQGAQPQHF	TGTGCCAGCAGTTTATCGACGCAGGGGGCGCAGCCCCAGCATTTT
-	-	TRBJ1-2	TRBV6-5	CASSYTPTGANYGYTF	TGTGCCAGCAGTTACACTCCGACAGGCGCTAACTATGGCTACACCTTC
TRBD1	-	TRBJ1-1	TRBV4-3	CASSTGEELNTEAFF	TGCGCCAGCAGCACAGGGGAGGAGCTGAACACTGAAGCTTTCTTT
TRBD2	-	TRBJ2-5	TRBV19	CASTEGGGGPPETQYF	TGTGCCAGTACCGAGGGTGGCGGGGGGCCCCCAGAGACCCAGTACTTC
-	-	TRBJ1-1	TRBV6-5	CASSYWAGDRGTEAFF	TGTGCCAGCAGTTACTGGGCAGGGGATAGGGGCACTGAAGCTTTCTTT
-	-	TRBJ2-6	TRBV27	CASSSRGWAGAPSGANVLTF	TGTGCCAGCAGTTCTCGGGGTTGGGCAGGGGCTCCTTCTGGGGCCAACGTCCTGACTTTC
TRBD1	-	TRBJ1-2	TRBV4-1	CASSHRDREGSYGYTF	TGCGCCAGCAGCCATCGGGACAGGGAGGGTAGCTATGGCTACACCTTC
TRBD2	-	TRBJ2-7	TRBV6-6	CASRPTSGRIDEQYF	TGTGCCAGCAGGCCGACTAGCGGGAGAATCGACGAGCAGTACTTC
-	-	TRBJ2-7	TRBV19	CASSTTGTAEQYF	TGTGCCAGTAGCACGACAGGGACTGCCGAGCAGTACTTC